These T cell receptor beta chains were read from a single sample in a study of monozygotic twins with inflammatory bowel disease. Reprocessing the 5' RACE reads, TCRdb reports a single entry for every CDR3 protein and omits DNA. This sample's table reports 110,000 or so distinct CDR3 sequences. Material for sequencing was blood. The origin of the receptors is a human donor with ulcerative colitis or Crohn's disease, or a healthy co-twin of an affected twin (not recorded which). The CDR3 runs from the conserved cysteine through the conserved F or W.

v_call	j_call	cdr3_aa
TRBV4-2	TRBJ1-1	CASSQDTLDRLMNTEAFF
TRBV11-2	TRBJ1-1	CASSTGPYYTEAFF
TRBV7-9	TRBJ2-5	CASSSSPGTEETQYF
TRBV4-1	TRBJ2-7	CASSQAGASGSGYEQYF
TRBV7-2	TRBJ1-2	CASSLANREYYGYTF
TRBV25-1	TRBJ2-5	CASSAGAVETQYF
TRBV7-3	TRBJ2-1	CASSPGLAGAYNEQFF
TRBV5-1	TRBJ2-7	CASSIGSSYEQYF
TRBV7-2	TRBJ2-2	CASSFLGAVGELFF
TRBV7-9	TRBJ2-1	CASSLVLAGDNEQFF
TRBV7-2	TRBJ2-3	CASTETPDTQYF
TRBV7-9	TRBJ2-1	CASSRALLDSYNEQFF
TRBV20-1	TRBJ2-3	CSASPIADYTDTQYF
TRBV12-3/TRBV12-4	TRBJ2-2	CASSSGTAHTGELFF
TRBV6-1	TRBJ2-3	CASSEAESGSDTQYF
TRBV18	TRBJ2-5	CASSGAGTHETQYF
TRBV29-1	TRBJ2-1	CSARGGTRYDEQFF
TRBV7-9	TRBJ2-1	CASSYYSYNEQFF
TRBV12-3/TRBV12-4	TRBJ2-5	CASSFMGETQYF
TRBV27	TRBJ1-1	CASSLSGMGTEAFF
TRBV12-3/TRBV12-4	TRBJ2-2	CASRTVAVNTGELFF
TRBV6-6	TRBJ2-7	CASHGGASYEQYF
TRBV9	TRBJ2-1	CASSVAGGSYNEQFF
TRBV5-4	TRBJ2-7	CASSFYTRLGPYEQYF
TRBV28	TRBJ2-6	CASSFLTSLAAGANVLTF
TRBV12-3/TRBV12-4	TRBJ2-7	CASSFDGGATYEQYF
TRBV6-5	TRBJ2-2	CASSYLRAYTGELFF
TRBV5-4	TRBJ1-2	CASSSIRDRGSYGYTF
TRBV12-3/TRBV12-4	TRBJ1-2	CASSLRHSNYGYTF
TRBV29-1	TRBJ2-1	CSGGWGDSYNEQFF
TRBV5-1	TRBJ2-7	CASSLALPDRGSF
TRBV28	TRBJ2-3	CASIPEGLTDTQYF
TRBV20-1	TRBJ2-1	CSASDYFLGNEQFF
TRBV7-9	TRBJ2-7	CASMGPNPEQYF
TRBV28	TRBJ2-4	CASSPGTSGLLAKNIQYF
TRBV20-1	TRBJ2-7	CSARRGYEQYF
TRBV4-1	TRBJ1-1	CASSQVSGFMNTEAFF
TRBV19	TRBJ2-1	CASSPSRNNEQFF
TRBV7-2	TRBJ2-2	CASSIGPSTGELFF
TRBV20-1	TRBJ2-7	CSATVGLVPYEQYF
TRBV29-1	TRBJ1-2	CSVEDQGRAGGYTF
TRBV11-2	TRBJ1-6	CASSFRGYYNSPLHF
TRBV19	TRBJ2-1	CASSIPAGVDNEQFF
TRBV10-3	TRBJ1-2	CAIATVGRNYGYTF
TRBV15	TRBJ1-6	CATTRRQGGSPLHF
TRBV3-1	TRBJ2-2	CASSQGQNTGELFF
TRBV5-1	TRBJ2-2	CASSGNRAWELFF
TRBV5-1	TRBJ1-2	CASSTLTVAGGYTF
TRBV3-1	TRBJ2-3	CASSQEVREDTQYF
TRBV5-1	TRBJ2-3	CASSRLREATSTDTQYF
TRBV4-3	TRBJ1-5	CASSQEQGGNQPQHF
TRBV5-6	TRBJ2-1	CASSTGPTADEQFF
TRBV23-1	TRBJ1-1	CASSQETGGSEAFF
TRBV15	TRBJ2-7	CATSRDTGSSYEQYF